This T cell receptor (beta chain) derives from a study of blood T cell repertoires in COVID-19 (dated by TCRdb to 2020 to 2022). Regarding the study in general: Samples from collaborators originated in the United States, Italy and Spain and spanned both the acute and convalescent phases of COVID-19. The sample metadata nearly always contained a de-identified subject ID, COVID-19 status, age in years and sex. Where HLA class I and class II types were available, the types were taken from metadata supplied by the sample provider, not from assay-based typing. Subjects who had been exposed to COVID-19, were actively infected with it, or had recovered from it provided the deeply sampled blood TCRbeta repertoires that made up the dataset. The repertoires were made available in a free public database intended to serve as a resource for research on the immune response to SARS-CoV-2. Samples came from the ongoing ImmuneRACE study (first 160 participants) plus 1,254 subjects from 6 global collaborators. The material from the prospective study consisted of cDNA or gDNA derived from T cells, B-cell-depleted T cells, or PBMCs.

Overall study results and their limits: The amount of clinical and demographic metadata varied by source and participant and was provided uncurated.

Remarks on this clone: The target of this receptor is not known. Base qualities are not recorded, but no much larger clone differs from it by a single base.

The immunoSEQ Assay, a bias-controlled multiplex PCR, was used to amplify TCRbeta CDR3 regions from genomic DNA. Regarding the original processing steps: The number of nucleated cells in each sample was estimated from the amplification of reference gene primers within the assay. To quantify the absolute abundance of each unique TCRbeta CDR3 rearrangement, sequence reads were collapsed and filtered. Productive Simpson clonality was computed per sample as the square root of Simpson's diversity index over productive rearrangements. Entries here come from immuneACCESS through TCRdb and include only in-frame sequences with V and J called. Some clones fail to appear in such tables; in the studies checked, an unresolved V gene covers under half of the shortfall, and the cause of the remainder is unknown. V, J and clone size reflect that table, while D and trimming were determined from the DNA. This sample holds under 450,000 clones; 83% were observed only once. Together, the top ten hold approximately 5% of the sample.

Participants in the prospective study were enrolled through a virtual design, were aged roughly 18 to 100 years, and lived in about two dozen United States geographic areas. In the prospective study, participants were assigned to cohorts based on the clinical history participants reported in a screening survey and a study questionnaire. Recovered participants in ImmuneRACE Cohort 3 were defined as having two consecutive negative NP/OP PCR tests, clearance from a healthcare professional, or resolution of symptoms. In the prospective study, whole blood, serum and a nasopharyngeal or oropharyngeal swab were collected from each participant by mobile phlebotomists. Prospective study participants could optionally give additional blood draws and questionnaires over an approximately two-month period. Blood samples from the prospective study were shipped frozen or at room temperature prior to DNA extraction.

The sequenced sample consisted of PBMCs or T cells enriched from blood (not recorded which). This receptor was identified in a woman in her forties or fifties who had recovered from COVID-19.

Here the CDR3 is given as CASSLAGGQYQETQYF. The sequenced DNA: TGTGCCAGCAGCTTAGCTGGGGGACAGTACCAAGAGACCCAGTACTTC. Here the chain combines TRBV7-9 and TRBJ2-5; 7 central bases correspond to TRBD1. V and J are trimmed by 0 bases and 0 bases, and the gene matches miss 4 bases of the junction. The germline V gene (reference sequence) provides CDR1 SEHNR and CDR2 FQNEAQ. The CDR3, from cysteine to phenylalanine, totals 16 residues. Just CDR3 DNA is preserved here, 48 bases in frame from base 1.